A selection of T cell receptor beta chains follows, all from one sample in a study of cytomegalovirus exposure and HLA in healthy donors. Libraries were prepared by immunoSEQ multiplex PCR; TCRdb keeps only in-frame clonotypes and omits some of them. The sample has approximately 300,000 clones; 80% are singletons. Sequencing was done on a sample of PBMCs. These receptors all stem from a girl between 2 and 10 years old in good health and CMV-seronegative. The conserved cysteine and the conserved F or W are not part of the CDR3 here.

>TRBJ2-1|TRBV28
ASSLGHLTYNEQF
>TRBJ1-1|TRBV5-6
ASSFHISWGRLNTEAF
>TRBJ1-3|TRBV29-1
SVGSGNTIY
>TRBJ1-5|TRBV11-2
ASSLSGTDNQPQH
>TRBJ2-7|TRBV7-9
ASSFPIWTGREEQY
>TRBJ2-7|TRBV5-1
ASSLVTSGRLAYEQY
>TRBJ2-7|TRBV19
ASSTSWAHTEQY
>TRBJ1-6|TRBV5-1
ASSLPGESPLH
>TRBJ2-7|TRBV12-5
ASGTSGGRYEQY
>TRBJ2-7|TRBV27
ASSLNQAYEQY
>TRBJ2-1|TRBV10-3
AISEGLAGAKGAYEQF
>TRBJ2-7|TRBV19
ASSIAQGHEQY
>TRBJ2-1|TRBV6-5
ASSYDRGSYNEQF
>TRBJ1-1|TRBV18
ASSRDRASEAF
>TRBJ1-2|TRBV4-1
ASSQGPVMRDGYT
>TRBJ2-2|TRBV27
ASTPGSGLGELF
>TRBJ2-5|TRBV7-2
ASSLALAQETQY
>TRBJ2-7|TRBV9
ASSVGGRPYEQY
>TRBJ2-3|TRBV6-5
ASCLTGGPDTQY
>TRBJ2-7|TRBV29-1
SVARTGGEQY
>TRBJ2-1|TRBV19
ASSGLAEQF
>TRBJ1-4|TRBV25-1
ASSEGTVIDEKLF
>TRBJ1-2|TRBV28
ASRPGGSYGYT
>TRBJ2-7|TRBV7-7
ASSAGTGDYEQY
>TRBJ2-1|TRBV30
AWSLGLSSYNEQF
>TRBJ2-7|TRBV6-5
ASRLQGAGYEQY
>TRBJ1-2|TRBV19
ASSTTRGRSVGYT
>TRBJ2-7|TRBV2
AGRGQGNEQY
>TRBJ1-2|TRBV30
AWNFLGGYT
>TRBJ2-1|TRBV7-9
ASSRTSGLSYNEQF
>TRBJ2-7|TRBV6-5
ASSYLGTASDEQY
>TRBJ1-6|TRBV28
ASSPYRSLTGRSPLH
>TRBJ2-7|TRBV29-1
SVGRSYEQY
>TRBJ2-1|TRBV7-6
ASSYRTSGAHNEQF
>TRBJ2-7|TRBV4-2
ASSPEGGPGYEQY
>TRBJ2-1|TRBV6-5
ASSWDSGSYNEQF